The clone carrying this T cell receptor beta chain was picked up a small number of times. The antigen remains unidentified. Not enrolled were patients with uncontrolled infection, other autoimmune disease, pregnancy or lactation. Diagnosing involved the use of clinical symptoms, serum thyroxine and TRAb, thyroid ultrasound and orbital computed tomography. This specimen belongs to a study of T cells in Graves' hyperthyroidism and ophthalmopathy. The study's findings and limits: Researchers found most expanded thyroid clonotypes above 0.001 in blood as well. Ophthalmopathy, as predicted by the model, came a median 6.5 months after the prediction.

CDR1 and CDR2 (germline): SGHDT, YYEEEE. This CDR3 has 12 residues. V was pared by 3 bases and J by 7 bases, with 10 bases between. Authors of the study amplified TCR beta CDR3 regions from RNA transcripts. The TCR CDR3 was amplified in a first-round RT-PCR using the HTBI primer set. In TCRdb, the multiplex PCR reads were re-called with MiXCR into one record per CDR3 protein. This table has 400,000 or so distinct CDR3 sequences, roughly 15% appearing once. Material for sequencing was blood. The sequence came from a woman in her 30s with Graves' ophthalmopathy. The chain employs TRBV5-6 and TRBJ1-1; a possible D gene is TRBD1 (5 bases). This CDR3 reads CASSSDSLEAFF. CDR3 coding DNA: TGTGCCAGCAGCTCAGACAGCCTTGAAGCTTTCTTT.